What follows are 13 T cell receptor beta chains derived from one specimen sequenced in a study of shared clonotypes between healthy human individuals. Generated by immunoSEQ multiplex PCR, the TCRdb table keeps only in-frame clones and is missing some. The table shows 1.5 million to 2.5 million clones, with around 96% occurring only once. Naive CD8 cells, CD45RO-negative and positively selected for CCR7, excluded terminally differentiated effector memory CD45RA+ cells. The sequenced sample consisted of naive CD8+ T cells sorted from blood. All receptors come from a young man in good health.

On this clone itself: This sample includes further DNA sequences coding for the same CDR3. The V and J genes are TRBV18 and TRBJ2-5; D gene ambiguous. This CDR3 contains 12 residues. V was clipped by 0 bases and J by 5 bases, with 4 bases between them. The germline CDR1 and CDR2 sequences are KGHSH and LQKENI. CDR3 in DNA: TGTGCCAGCTCACCACCGGGTGAGACCCAGTACTTC. Amino acid sequence: CASSPPGETQYF.

The chain joins TRBV5-4 to TRBJ2-7; D may match TRBD1 or TRBD2 (5 bases each). Germline values: CDR1 SGHNT, CDR2 YYREEE (reference sequence). The CDR3 covers 15 residues. V was trimmed by 3 bases and J by 6 bases, leaving 19 bases between them. In nucleotides, the CDR3 is TGTGCCAGCAGCTGGGAGAAGACAGTTTGGTCCGAGCAGTACTTC. Translated, it gives CASSWEKTVWSEQYF. Using reference TRBV5-4 and TRBJ2-7 for the parts outside the CDR3, the full variable domain is ETGVTQSPTHLIKTRGQQVTLRCSSQSGHNTVSWYQQALGQGPQFIFQYYREEENGRGNFPPRFSGLQFPNYSSELNVNALELDDSALYLCASSWEKTVWSEQYFGPGTRLTVT.

The V call is TRBV7-8, the J call TRBJ2-3, with 11 bases identical to TRBD2. Unmatched junction bases numbered 8, after V lost 2 bases and J lost 4 bases. In germline, CDR1 is SGHVS, CDR2 FQNEAQ. There are 17 residues in the CDR3. CDR3 loop: CASSLPLLAGAADTQYF. The CDR3 bases are TGTGCCAGCAGCTTACCCTTACTAGCGGGAGCAGCAGATACGCAGTATTTT.

About this clone: The same CDR3 arises from other DNA sequences in this sample as well. V is TRBV19 and J is TRBJ2-7; D is uncertain. Germline values: CDR1 LNHDA, CDR2 SQIVND (reference sequence). The length of the CDR3 is 13 residues. V was cut by 5 bases and J by 2 bases, with 10 bases left in between. The CDR3 DNA sequence: TGTGCCAGTAGTGTCGGTCTACCCTACGAGCAGTACTTC. Protein: CASSVGLPYEQYF.

This clone was detected once. This chain links TRBV9 with TRBJ2-5, with 10 bases fitting TRBD2. Per germline, CDR1 SGDLS and CDR2 YYNGEE. J lost 1 base, V lost 0 bases, and 6 bases had no gene match. The CDR3 loop spans 17 amino acids. CDR3 in amino acids: CASSVEGLAGVQETQYF. CDR3 sequence (DNA): TGTGCCAGCAGCGTAGAGGGGCTAGCGGGGGTCCAAGAGACCCAGTACTTC.

The chain links TRBV4-3 to TRBJ2-3, with 7 positions matching TRBD2. J lost 0 bases, V lost 5 bases, and 5 bases had no gene match. The CDR3 totals 15 residues. The germline V gene encodes CDR1 LGHNA and CDR2 YSLEER. CDR3 nucleotides: TGCGCCAGCAGCGATAGCGGGCTGAGCACAGATACGCAGTATTTT. As protein: CASSDSGLSTDTQYF.

This chain connects TRBV6-4 to TRBJ2-7; D call uncertain. This CDR3 spans 12 amino acids. V lost 6 bases and J 4 bases, leaving 10 bases between the germline ends. Germline V lookup: CDR1 MRHNA, CDR2 SNTAGT. The CDR3 DNA sequence: TGTGCCAGCAGCCCGGTAGGGTACGAGCAGTACTTC. This gives the protein CASSPVGYEQYF.

This clone is a singleton in its sample. The CDR3 DNA sequence: TGTGCCAGCAGCGGAGGACAGCCCCCTACTCCCTTCCAGGGGCAGTTCTTC. It encodes CASSGGQPPTPFQGQFF. This chain joins TRBV9 and TRBJ2-1; D may be TRBD1 (6 bases). Trimming removed 3 bases at V and 12 bases at J, with 28 bases between. The CDR3 runs 17 residues. CDR1 and CDR2 (germline): SGDLS, YYNGEE.

The chain links TRBV6-5 to TRBJ2-1, with 9 bases identical to TRBD2. CDR3 length: 15 residues. Germline assignment: CDR1 MNHEY and CDR2 SVGAGI. V was pared by 2 bases and J by 6 bases, with 5 bases of the junction left unmatched. In DNA form, the CDR3 reads TGTGCCAGCAGTTACCTTAGCGGGAGACTCAATGAGCAGTTCTTC. It codes for CASSYLSGRLNEQFF.

The CDR3 DNA is TGCGCCAGCAGCTTGGGGGCGGGAGCCTTTAATGAGCAGTTCTTC. Translated: CASSLGAGAFNEQFF. The chain employs TRBV5-1 and TRBJ2-1; 7 nucleotides line up with TRBD2. Trimming took 0 bases from V and 7 from J; bases not matched to a gene: 7. CDR3 length: 15 amino acids. CDR1 and CDR2 from the germline V gene are SGHRS and YFSETQ. The full variable domain, rest sourced from reference TRBV5-1 and TRBJ2-1, is KAGVTQTPRYLIKTRGQQVTLSCSPISGHRSVSWYQQTPGQGLQFLFEYFSETQRNKGNFPGRFSGRQFSNSRSEMNVSTLELGDSALYLCASSLGAGAFNEQFFGPGTRLTVL.

Concerning this clone: In the same sample, other DNA sequences code for this CDR3. Here the CDR3 reads CASSEGYGYTF. CDR3 DNA sequence: TGTGCCAGCAGTGAAGGATATGGCTACACCTTC. The chain joins TRBV2 to TRBJ1-2; the D is unclear. This CDR3 region has 11 residues. Germline CDR1 SNHLY, CDR2 FYNNEI. The V end was cut by 1 base, the J end by 5 bases, with 2 bases between.

A remark on this clone: Other DNA variants within this sample encode the same CDR3. This chain connects TRBV27 to TRBJ2-1; TRBD2 matches at 12 bases. Trimming removed 5 bases from V and 6 bases from J; junction bases left unmatched: 2. The CDR3 is 14 amino acids. CDR1 is MNHEY, CDR2 SMNVEV, per germline (reference sequence). The CDR3 DNA reads TGTGCCAGCAGTCCGGGACTAGCGGGCAATGAGCAGTTCTTC. Translation gives CASSPGLAGNEQFF.

This rearrangement joins TRBV5-6 to TRBJ2-5, with 8 bases matching TRBD2. Germline trimming cut 0 bases from V and 5 bases from J; bases unmatched to any gene: 9. The CDR3 runs 16 residues. Germline V gene data show CDR1 as SGHDT and CDR2 as YYEEEE. CDR3 region: CASSLALSGAFETQYF. Here the CDR3 DNA reads TGTGCCAGCAGCTTGGCCCTTAGCGGGGCTTTTGAGACCCAGTACTTC.